The 24 T cell receptor beta chains in this list originate from one sample, sequenced in a study of cytomegalovirus exposure and HLA in healthy donors. Researchers ran the PCR with 60 Vbeta and 13 Jbeta primers. TCRdb's table, derived via immunoSEQ multiplex PCR, lists solely in-frame clones and lacks some. There are under 200,000 clones in the sample; 80% occur only once, and approximately 8.7% lies in the top ten. Material: PBMCs. These receptors came from a man aged 18 to 29 in good health and CMV-seropositive.

The V call is TRBV6-5, the J call TRBJ1-4; the D is unclear. The CDR3 is 11 amino acids. V lost 8 bases, J lost 5 bases, and 6 bases lay in between. Germline V gene lookup returns CDR1 MNHEY and CDR2 SVGAGI. The CDR3 DNA reads as TGTGCCAGCGGTCGGAATGAAAAACTGTTTTTT. Translation gives CASGRNEKLFF.

This sequence joins TRBV19 and TRBJ2-2; TRBD2 aligns across 10 bases. Germline V CDR1 and CDR2: LNHDA, SQIVND (reference sequence). The CDR3 is 16 amino acids. Unmatched junction bases numbered 4, after V lost 1 base and J lost 5 bases. The CDR3 DNA reads as TGTGCCAGTAGTATAGCAGCGGGAGGGCCTACCGGGGAGCTGTTTTTT. Amino acid sequence: CASSIAAGGPTGELFF.

The chain employs TRBV7-9 and TRBJ2-1; possible D gene TRBD2, 6 bases. Trimming left V 4 bases short and J 6 bases short, with 13 bases between. Germline CDR1 reads SEHNR; CDR2 reads FQNEAQ (reference sequence). CDR3 size: 14 residues. The CDR3 nucleotides read TGTGCCAGCAGCTCCGGGGGTTCCGGCAATGAGCAGTTCTTC. Translated, it gives CASSSGGSGNEQFF.

The chain couples TRBV19 to TRBJ1-3; 8 nucleotides match TRBD1. Germline CDR1 and CDR2: LNHDA and SQIVND (reference sequence). V lost 3 bases and J lost 6; bases outside the gene matches: 10. The CDR3 spans 16 residues. The CDR3 loop reads CASSIGDRIWINTIYF. The CDR3 DNA is TGTGCCAGTAGTATCGGGGACAGGATCTGGATAAACACCATATATTTT.

The chain carries TRBV11-2 and TRBJ1-4, with 9 bases identical to TRBD1. After removal of 3 bases from V and 5 bases from J, the junction contained 1 base not matched to a gene. Germline V CDR1 and CDR2: SGHAT, FQNNGV. The CDR3 extends over 14 amino acids. CDR3: CASSLGQGNEKLFF. The CDR3 DNA is TGTGCCAGCAGCTTGGGACAGGGCAATGAAAAACTGTTTTTT.

A remark on this clone: One end of the junction does not line up with germline, which may come from a read error. V gene TRBV11-3 combines with J gene TRBJ2-6; 7 nucleotides line up with TRBD1. CDR1 is SGHNT and CDR2 is YENEEA in the germline V gene. The CDR3 is made up of 17 amino acids. The CDR3 loop reads CASSLGQGVSGANGLTF. The CDR3 DNA reads as TGTGCCAGCAGCTTAGGGCAGGGGGTCTCTGGGGCCAACGGCCTGACTTTC.

V gene TRBV14 combines with J gene TRBJ1-2; D might be TRBD1 (6 bases). V was trimmed by 1 base and J by 7 bases, leaving 13 bases between them. Germline values: CDR1 SGHDN, CDR2 FVKESK. This CDR3 spans 14 amino acids. CDR3 loop: CASSQVQGRGGYTF. Written as DNA, the CDR3 is TGTGCCAGCAGCCAAGTACAGGGCAGAGGTGGCTACACCTTC.

This chain links TRBV4-1 with TRBJ1-2, with 11 bases that match TRBD1. J was trimmed by 3 bases and V by 4 bases; bases with no gene match: 10. This CDR3 has 17 residues. Germline loops: CDR1 MGHRA, CDR2 YSYEKL. The CDR3 loop reads CASSPGQGARWDYGYTF. The DNA of the CDR3 is TGCGCCAGCAGCCCCGGACAGGGGGCACGGTGGGACTATGGCTACACCTTC.

The chain couples TRBV7-9 to TRBJ2-7; 11 bases fit TRBD1. This CDR3 spans 15 amino acids. Germline V gene sequence: CDR1 SEHNR, CDR2 FQNEAQ (reference sequence). Unmatched junction bases numbered 1, after V lost 1 base and J lost 2 bases. CDR3 amino acids: CASSLEDRGPYEQYF. CDR3 DNA: TGTGCCAGCAGCTTAGAGGACAGGGGGCCCTACGAGCAGTACTTC.

The chain couples TRBV4-2 to TRBJ2-3; a weak D match, TRBD1 (5 bases). CDR3 length: 17 residues. Germline assignment: CDR1 LGHNA and CDR2 YNFKEQ. V lost 0 bases and J 3 bases, leaving 16 bases between the germline ends. This CDR3 is CASSQEVHSRGTDTQYF. The CDR3, as DNA: TGTGCCAGCAGCCAAGAGGTGCACTCTAGGGGAACAGATACGCAGTATTTT.

The chain links TRBV5-1 to TRBJ2-3; D is perhaps TRBD2 (5 bases). The CDR3 is 15 residues long. V dropped 4 bases and J dropped 0 bases, with 12 bases sitting between them. Per germline, CDR1 SGHRS and CDR2 YFSETQ. The CDR3 DNA is TGCGCCAGCAGCAACAAGCGGACTAGCACAGATACGCAGTATTTT. It specifies CASSNKRTSTDTQYF.

V gene TRBV6-5 combines with J gene TRBJ2-7; 7 positions agree with TRBD1. The CDR3 covers 13 residues. In germline, CDR1 is MNHEY, CDR2 SVGAGI. Trimming at V came to 5 bases and at J to 3 bases, leaving 4 bases not matched to a gene. CDR3 in DNA: TGTGCCAGCAGTCACCGGGACAGCTACGAGCAGTACTTC. It specifies CASSHRDSYEQYF.

The CDR3 DNA reads as TGTGCCAGTAGTTTCGGGAATCAGCCCCAGCATTTT. Translation gives CASSFGNQPQHF. The V gene is TRBV19, the J gene TRBJ1-5; D remains ambiguous. The CDR3 contains 12 residues. The V gene's germline CDR1 is LNHDA and CDR2 SQIVND (reference sequence). V was trimmed by 5 bases and J by 4 bases, leaving 6 bases between them.

The chain uses TRBV6-1 and TRBJ1-2; D gene unclear. Between the trimmed V and J ends, which lost 4 bases and 6 bases, there was a span of 3 bases. Per the germline V gene, CDR1 is MNHNS and CDR2 is SASEGT. This CDR3 is 10 amino acids long. The CDR3 spells CASSANGYTF. The DNA for the CDR3 is TGTGCCAGCAGTGCCAATGGCTACACCTTC.

V usage is TRBV9 and J usage is TRBJ2-3, with 11 bases lining up with TRBD1. CDR3 length equals 17 residues. Germline CDR1 and CDR2: SGDLS and YYNGEE. The junction had 5 bases not matched to a gene; V was cut back by 2 bases and J by 0 bases. Here the CDR3 DNA reads TGTGCCAGCAGCGTGGCCGGGACAGGGGGAAGCACAGATACGCAGTATTTT. Amino acid sequence: CASSVAGTGGSTDTQYF.

J is TRBJ2-3 and V is TRBV11-2; TRBD2 agrees at 12 bases. The CDR3 has 15 residues. V gave up 2 bases and J gave up 5 bases; unmatched junction bases: 2. CDR1 and CDR2 from the germline V gene are SGHAT and FQNNGV. The CDR3 DNA sequence: TGTGCCAGCAGCTTATTACTAGCGGGAGGAGATACGCAGTATTTT. It is translated as CASSLLLAGGDTQYF.

The rearrangement uses TRBV30 and TRBJ1-2; TRBD1 agrees at 8 bases. J gave up 4 bases and V 3 bases, and 7 bases lay outside the gene matches. This CDR3 has 14 amino acids. Germline V gives CDR1 GTSNPN, CDR2 SVGIG (reference sequence). The DNA of the CDR3 is TGTGCCTGGAGCCCCCAGGGGGCTGGCTATGGCTACACCTTC. Protein: CAWSPQGAGYGYTF.

CDR3 residues: CASSTGTGGWGSPLHF. The CDR3 coding sequence is TGCGCCAGCAGCACGGGGACAGGGGGATGGGGTTCACCCCTCCACTTT. The chain is built from TRBV5-1 and TRBJ1-6; 11 bases line up with TRBD1. Germline V gene lookup returns CDR1 SGHRS and CDR2 YFSETQ. After removal of 4 bases from V and 9 bases from J, the junction contained 9 bases not matched to a gene. The CDR3 is made up of 16 amino acids.

The CDR3 loop reads CASSEYRGETQYF. CDR3 nucleotides: TGCGCCAGCAGTGAATACAGGGGAGAGACCCAGTACTTC. The chain carries TRBV10-2 and TRBJ2-5, with TRBD1 identical over 7 bases. J lost 4 bases, V lost 3 bases, and 2 bases had no gene match. CDR3 length equals 13 residues. Germline loops: CDR1 WSHSY, CDR2 SAAADI.

Concerning this clone itself: It is unclear where the CDR3 begins or ends on the DNA, so no DNA is shown, and the CDR3 is as TCRdb lists it. The V and J genes are TRBV12-5 and TRBJ2-5; the table's D gene call, TRBD2, was not cross checked with the DNA. The CDR3 has 15 residues if both end residues are counted. Germline V lookup: CDR1 LGHNT, CDR2 FRNRAP. CDR3 residues: CASGLGTGGRETQYF.

A few counts support this clone. CDR3 amino acids: CASSPANSGNTIYF. DNA of the CDR3: TGTGCCAGCTCACCAGCTAACTCTGGAAACACCATATATTTT. The chain couples TRBV18 to TRBJ1-3; D is unresolved. In germline, CDR1 is KGHSH, CDR2 LQKENI. The CDR3 has 14 residues. The V end lost 2 bases, the J end lost 0 bases, and 5 bases lay between the germline ends.

The chain uses TRBV5-1 and TRBJ2-7, with 7 bases that match TRBD2. V trimming: 4 bases; J trimming: 2 bases; junction bases outside the gene matches: 6. CDR1 is SGHRS, CDR2 YFSETQ, per germline. The CDR3 contains 14 residues. CDR3: CASSPGLQAYEQYF. The CDR3, as DNA: TGCGCCAGCAGCCCGGGACTACAGGCCTACGAGCAGTACTTC.

The genes are TRBV10-3 and TRBJ2-5; D remains unclear. The J call may be faulty, since TRBJ2-7 better matches the DNA end. The V gene's germline CDR1 is ENHRY and CDR2 SYGVKD. The CDR3 is 16 residues long. The CDR3 DNA follows: TGTGCCATCAGCGCGGAATTCGGTATCGGGTCCTACGAGCAGTACTTC. Translating gives CAISAEFGIGSYEQYF.

This chain uses TRBV2 with TRBJ1-2; possible D gene TRBD1, 6 bases. The CDR3 contains 14 residues. Deletions cut 4 bases from V and 4 bases from J, with 13 bases between. Germline V gene lookup returns CDR1 SNHLY and CDR2 FYNNEI. The DNA of the CDR3 is TGTGCCAGCAGTGTGGACAGCCAATCCTATGGCTACACCTTC. Protein sequence: CASSVDSQSYGYTF.